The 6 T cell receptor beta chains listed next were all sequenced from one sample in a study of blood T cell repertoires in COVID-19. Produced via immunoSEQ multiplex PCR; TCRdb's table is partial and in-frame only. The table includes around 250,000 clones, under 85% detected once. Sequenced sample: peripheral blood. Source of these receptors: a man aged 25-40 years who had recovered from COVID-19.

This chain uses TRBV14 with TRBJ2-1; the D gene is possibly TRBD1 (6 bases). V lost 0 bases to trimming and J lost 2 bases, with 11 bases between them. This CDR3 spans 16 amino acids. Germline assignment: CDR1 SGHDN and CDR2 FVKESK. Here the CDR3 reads CASSQDRGYAYNEQFF. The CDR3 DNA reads TGTGCCAGCAGCCAAGATAGGGGGTACGCCTACAATGAGCAGTTCTTC.

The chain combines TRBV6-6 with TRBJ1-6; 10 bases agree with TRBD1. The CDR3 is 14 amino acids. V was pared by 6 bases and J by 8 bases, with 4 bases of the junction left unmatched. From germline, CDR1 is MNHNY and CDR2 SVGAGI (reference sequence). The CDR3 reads CASSWDRGYSPLHF. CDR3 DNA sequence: TGTGCCAGCAGCTGGGACAGGGGATATTCACCCCTCCACTTT.

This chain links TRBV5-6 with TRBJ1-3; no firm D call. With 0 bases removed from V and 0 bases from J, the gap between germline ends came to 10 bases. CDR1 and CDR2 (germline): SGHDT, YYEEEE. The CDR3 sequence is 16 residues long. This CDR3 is CASSLAGSLSGNTIYF. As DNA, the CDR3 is TGTGCCAGCAGCTTGGCGGGAAGTCTCTCTGGAAACACCATATATTTT.

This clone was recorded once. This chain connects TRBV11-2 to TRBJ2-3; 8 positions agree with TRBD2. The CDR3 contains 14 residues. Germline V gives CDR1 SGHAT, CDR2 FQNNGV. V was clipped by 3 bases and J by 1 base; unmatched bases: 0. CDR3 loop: CASSLRGGTDTQYF. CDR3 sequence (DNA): TGTGCCAGCAGCTTGCGGGGGGGCACAGATACGCAGTATTTT.

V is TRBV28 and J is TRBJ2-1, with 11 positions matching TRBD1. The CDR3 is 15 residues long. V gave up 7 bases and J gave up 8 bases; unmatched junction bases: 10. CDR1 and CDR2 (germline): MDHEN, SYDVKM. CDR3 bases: TGTGCCAGCATAAGTGGGACAGGGGGGTCCCATGAGCAGTTCTTC. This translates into CASISGTGGSHEQFF.

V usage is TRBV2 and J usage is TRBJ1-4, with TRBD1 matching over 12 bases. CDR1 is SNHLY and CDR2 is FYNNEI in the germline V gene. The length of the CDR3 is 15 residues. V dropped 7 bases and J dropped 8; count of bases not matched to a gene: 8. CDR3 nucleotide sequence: TGTGCCAGCATTGGGACAGGGGGCGAGCCGGAAAAACTGTTTTTT. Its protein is CASIGTGGEPEKLFF.